This T cell receptor (beta chain) was sequenced for a study of radiotherapy plus CTLA-4 blockade in lung cancer. In the study overall: Of all patients, around 18% responded objectively and approximately 29% showed disease control. Whole-study results and caveats: Expansion of tumor-derived TCR clones was observed in blood after radiotherapy plus ipilimumab. In blood, early T cell clone dynamics reportedly predicted response best, together with interferon-beta.

The germline V gene encodes CDR1 LNHDA and CDR2 SQIVND (reference sequence). The CDR3 covers 15 residues. J lost 5 bases, V lost 3 bases, and 7 bases had no gene match. In the case of this clone: No antigen is known for it.

Method: immunoSEQ multiplex PCR; TCRdb's copy keeps in-frame clones and lacks some. The repertoire includes 71,000 or so clones, around 84% of them detected once, and over 0.75% sits in the top ten. Specimen: peripheral blood, collected from a patient treated with radiotherapy plus ipilimumab. The sequence came from a human donor with non-small cell lung cancer who had stable disease on radiotherapy plus ipilimumab. The V and J genes are TRBV19 and TRBJ1-1, with 9 bases that match TRBD1. The CDR3 loop reads CASSMLQGARTEAFF. The CDR3 DNA reads as TGTGCCAGTAGTATGTTACAGGGGGCGAGAACTGAAGCTTTCTTT.